Listed here are 22 T cell receptor beta chains from one sample, sequenced in a study of T-cell reconstitution after alpha-beta-depleted transplantation in children. Using unique molecular identifiers, the investigators prepared the TCRbeta library. From the PCR reads, TCRdb called clonotypes with MiXCR, one entry per CDR3 protein. The sample has a few hundred thousand distinct CDR3 sequences; 9.7% are singletons. The source material was PBMCs from the stem cell graft donor, sampled from the stem cell graft. These receptors were taken from a human donor who donated a stem cell graft to a child with SCID.

The rearrangement uses TRBV7-8 and TRBJ1-5; unclear D gene. This CDR3 is 13 amino acids long. The germline CDR1 and CDR2 sequences are SGHVS and FQNEAQ. V was trimmed by 3 bases and J by 3 bases, leaving 6 bases between them. CDR3 bases: TGTGCCAGCAGCTTTACAGTCAATCAGCCCCAGCATTTT. Protein sequence: CASSFTVNQPQHF.

This clonotype occurred many times. The V and J genes are TRBV5-1 and TRBJ2-1; a weak D match, TRBD1 (6 bases). The ends were cut back, 5 bases at V and 4 bases at J, with 13 bases in the middle. The CDR3 spans 14 residues. From germline, CDR1 is SGHRS and CDR2 YFSETQ. The CDR3 nucleotides read TGCGCCAGCAGTATTGGGACACTTTACAATGAGCAGTTCTTC. Residues: CASSIGTLYNEQFF.

This chain connects TRBV20-1 to TRBJ2-7, with 9 bases lining up with TRBD1. CDR1 DFQATT and CDR2 SNEGSKA come from the germline V gene (reference sequence). Trimming took 5 bases from V and 5 from J; bases not matched to a gene: 10. The CDR3 totals 14 residues. CDR3 region: CSAVTGTGTNEQYF. In nucleotides, the CDR3 is TGCAGTGCTGTCACCGGGACAGGGACAAACGAGCAGTACTTC.

This clonotype was seen many times. The V gene is TRBV24-1, the J gene TRBJ1-5; unclear D gene. In germline, CDR1 is KGHDR, CDR2 SFDVKD. The V end was cut by 4 bases, the J end by 5 bases, with 14 bases between. The CDR3 sequence is 15 residues long. The CDR3 DNA reads as TGTGCCACCAGTGACCGCGGACGGCCGGATCAGCCCCAGCATTTT. It translates to CATSDRGRPDQPQHF.

This clonotype occurred many times. J is TRBJ1-2 and V is TRBV12-3 or TRBV12-4; D remains unclear. This CDR3 has 14 residues. Trimming cost V 6 bases and J 7 bases, with 18 bases left between them. The DNA for the CDR3 is TGTGCCAGCAGCTCTTGGGCGGCCAGTGGTGGCTACACCTTC. This translates into CASSSWAASGGYTF.

This clonotype has at least ten counts. The chain joins TRBV6-5 to TRBJ2-1; 8 positions agree with TRBD2. Germline V gene sequence: CDR1 MNHEY, CDR2 SVGAGI. With 5 bases clipped from V and 8 bases from J, the junction kept 2 bases outside the gene matches. This CDR3 is 12 amino acids long. The CDR3 here is CASSPGGYEQFF. CDR3 sequence (DNA): TGTGCCAGCAGTCCGGGGGGGTATGAGCAGTTCTTC.

This clonotype was found many times. This chain uses TRBV6-5 with TRBJ1-2; perhaps TRBD1 as D (5 bases). The CDR3 runs 17 residues. Trimming took 0 bases from V and 5 from J, leaving 19 bases between them. Looked up from germline, CDR1 is MNHEY and CDR2 is SVGAGI. The CDR3 region is CASSYSQGGSFPYGYTF. CDR3 nucleotides: TGTGCCAGCAGTTACTCGCAGGGAGGATCTTTTCCATATGGCTACACCTTC.

At least ten counts were recorded for this clonotype. The chain links TRBV7-2 to TRBJ2-3; D gene ambiguous. The CDR3 has 14 residues. Looked up from germline, CDR1 is SGHTA and CDR2 is FQGNSA. The V end was cut by 0 bases, the J end by 3 bases, with 7 bases between. CDR3 amino acids: CASSLAGWTDTQYF. The CDR3 DNA follows: TGTGCCAGCAGCTTAGCCGGGTGGACAGATACGCAGTATTTT.

This clonotype was counted a few times. The chain recombines TRBV7-9 with TRBJ2-1, with 9 positions matching TRBD1. V lost 3 bases to trimming and J lost 0 bases; unmatched junction nucleotides: 3. The CDR3 extends over 16 amino acids. Germline loops: CDR1 SEHNR, CDR2 FQNEAQ (reference sequence). In DNA, the CDR3 is TGTGCCAGCAGCTTGGGGACAGGGTTCTCCTACAATGAGCAGTTCTTC. The encoded protein is CASSLGTGFSYNEQFF.

This clonotype was detected ten times or more. The chain joins TRBV15 to TRBJ2-3, with 10 bases aligning to TRBD2. Germline assignment: CDR1 LNHNV and CDR2 YYDKDF (reference sequence). With 0 bases clipped from V and 3 bases from J, the junction kept 3 bases outside the gene matches. This CDR3 has 16 amino acids. The CDR3 DNA is TGTGCCACCAGCAGAGATTTGACTAGCGGGACAGATACGCAGTATTTT. Protein sequence: CATSRDLTSGTDTQYF.

This clonotype was seen many times. The chain has TRBV15 and TRBJ1-1; D is unresolved. The V gene lost 0 bases and the J gene lost 6 bases, with 17 bases spanning the gap. The CDR3 is made up of 16 amino acids. Germline values: CDR1 LNHNV, CDR2 YYDKDF (reference sequence). This CDR3 reads CATSRDVFQSFPEAFF. The CDR3 DNA reads as TGTGCCACCAGCAGAGATGTTTTTCAGTCTTTCCCTGAAGCTTTCTTT.

There are many counts of this clonotype. The rearrangement links TRBV19 to TRBJ2-7; 7 bases align to TRBD1. CDR1 is LNHDA, CDR2 SQIVND, per germline (reference sequence). The CDR3 loop spans 14 amino acids. V lost 5 bases to trimming and J lost 3 bases; unmatched junction nucleotides: 7. In nucleotides, the CDR3 is TGTGCCAGTAGTCCCTGGGACAGCGGCTACGAGCAGTACTTC. The encoded protein is CASSPWDSGYEQYF.

This clonotype was observed at least ten times. This chain joins TRBV20-1 and TRBJ1-2, with D tentatively TRBD1 (5 bases). This CDR3 is built from 14 residues. In germline, CDR1 is DFQATT, CDR2 SNEGSKA (reference sequence). V dropped 3 bases and J dropped 0 bases, with 11 bases sitting between them. The CDR3 region is CSASSQVPNYGYTF. CDR3 in DNA: TGCAGTGCTAGCTCACAGGTCCCTAACTATGGCTACACCTTC.

This clonotype was counted at least ten times. V is TRBV5-5 and J is TRBJ2-3; 9 bases align to TRBD2. Germline CDR1 reads SGHKS; CDR2 reads YYEKEE (reference sequence). The J segment lost 6 bases and the V segment lost 4 bases, leaving 9 bases of the junction unmatched. This CDR3 is built from 15 residues. For the CDR3, the DNA is TGTGCCAGCAGCCCGCCCGCGGGGGGGGTCGATACGCAGTATTTT. Translation: CASSPPAGGVDTQYF.

This clonotype was observed at least ten times. CDR3 sequence reads: CASSLFTDYTF. Here the CDR3 DNA reads TGTGCCAGCAGCCTTTTCACTGACTACACCTTC. The rearrangement uses TRBV7-2 and TRBJ1-2; D is unclear. V lost 5 bases and J 10 bases, leaving 11 bases between the germline ends. This CDR3 contains 11 residues. Germline lookup yields CDR1 SGHTA and CDR2 FQGNSA.

Many counts were recorded for this clonotype. The chain couples TRBV7-9 to TRBJ2-1; 8 positions match TRBD2. The CDR3 contains 16 residues. From germline, CDR1 is SEHNR and CDR2 FQNEAQ (reference sequence). With V trimmed by 5 bases and J by 4 bases, 10 bases remained unmatched. The CDR3 region has the DNA TGTGCCAGCAGCCCCGGGCGGGGGGCGAAATACAATGAGCAGTTCTTC. As protein: CASSPGRGAKYNEQFF.

This clonotype was observed a handful of times. V gene TRBV10-2 combines with J gene TRBJ1-2; no firm D call. The germline V gene has CDR1 WSHSY and CDR2 SAAADI. The CDR3 contains 15 residues. Trimming pared 3 bases from V and 2 bases from J, leaving 13 bases between. This chain's CDR3 is CASSDSLTANYGYTF. CDR3 nucleotides: TGCGCCAGCAGTGACTCCTTGACCGCGAACTATGGCTACACCTTC.

This clonotype was recorded a few times. V and J are TRBV28 and TRBJ1-1; D is possibly TRBD1 (6 bases). The ends were cut back, 1 base at V and 12 bases at J, with 15 bases in the middle. Germline V lookup: CDR1 MDHEN, CDR2 SYDVKM. The CDR3 has 13 amino acids. CDR3 in amino acids: CASSLLQGQGPFF. Here the CDR3 DNA reads TGTGCCAGCAGTTTATTGCAGGGGCAGGGGCCTTTCTTT.

This clonotype came up many times. The gene calls are TRBV5-1 and TRBJ2-7, with D perhaps TRBD1 (5 bases). The CDR3 loop spans 15 amino acids. Germline V lookup: CDR1 SGHRS, CDR2 YFSETQ. The V end was cut by 5 bases, the J end by 1 base, with 16 bases between. CDR3 protein: CASRIMSQESYEQYF. DNA for the CDR3: TGCGCCAGCAGAATAATGTCACAGGAGTCCTACGAGCAGTACTTC.

This clonotype was seen repeatedly, ten times or more. The CDR3 loop reads CSAYRDRGPPQHF. The CDR3 DNA is TGCAGTGCTTACCGGGACCGGGGGCCGCCCCAGCATTTT. The chain carries TRBV20-1 and TRBJ1-5, with D maybe TRBD1 (6 bases). The CDR3 consists of 13 residues. The germline V and J ends were trimmed by 5 bases and 9 bases, with 17 bases remaining between them. Germline-derived CDR1 and CDR2 are DFQATT and SNEGSKA (reference sequence).

This clonotype came up a few times. A much larger clone differs by one base, so this may be a read error. The gene calls are TRBV6-5 and TRBJ2-1; tentatively, D is TRBD1 or TRBD2 (5 bases each). V shed 2 bases and J shed 0 bases, with 8 bases lying between them. The CDR3 extends over 15 amino acids. Germline V CDR1 and CDR2: MNHEY, SVGAGI. The CDR3 sequence is CASSYEGSSYNEQFF. The CDR3 DNA sequence: TGTGCCAGCAGTTACGAGGGGAGCTCCTACAATGAGCAGTTCTTC.

At least ten counts were recorded for this clonotype. The chain joins TRBV12-3 or TRBV12-4 to TRBJ2-1; 12 bases are shared with TRBD2. Trimming at V came to 5 bases and at J to 0 bases, leaving 2 bases not matched to a gene. The CDR3 runs 16 residues. DNA for the CDR3: TGTGCCAGCAGTCGGACTAGCGGGGTCTCCTACAATGAGCAGTTCTTC. Translating it yields CASSRTSGVSYNEQFF.